The 19 T cell receptor beta chains below all came from one sample that was sequenced in a study of blood T cell repertoires in COVID-19. Sequencing used immunoSEQ multiplex PCR; TCRdb keeps in-frame clones, though not all of them. The profile covers 490,000 or so clones, with 70% to 90% appearing a single time and 7% to 10% taken by the ten largest. The source material was PBMCs or T cells enriched from blood (not recorded which). The receptor source for this set is a woman between 55 and 75 years old who had recovered from COVID-19.

The J gene is TRBJ1-2, the V gene TRBV4-1; 9 bases are a match to TRBD1. Germline CDR1 and CDR2: MGHRA and YSYEKL. V gave up 2 bases and J gave up 6 bases; unmatched junction bases: 4. The CDR3 consists of 14 residues. The CDR3 loop is CASSQRTGVDGYTF. CDR3 in DNA: TGCGCCAGCAGCCAACGGACAGGGGTAGATGGCTACACCTTC.

V gene TRBV5-1 combines with J gene TRBJ1-5; D is unresolved. The CDR3 extends over 16 amino acids. V was clipped by 0 bases and J by 3 bases, with 13 bases between them. Germline values: CDR1 SGHRS, CDR2 YFSETQ. The CDR3 sequence: CASSLGLPEDNQPQHF. The CDR3 bases are TGCGCCAGCAGCTTGGGTCTCCCCGAGGACAATCAGCCCCAGCATTTT. The whole variable domain, filled in from reference TRBV5-1 and TRBJ1-5, reads KAGVTQTPRYLIKTRGQQVTLSCSPISGHRSVSWYQQTPGQGLQFLFEYFSETQRNKGNFPGRFSGRQFSNSRSEMNVSTLELGDSALYLCASSLGLPEDNQPQHFGDGTRLSIL.

This chain connects TRBV2 to TRBJ2-1; 7 bases line up with TRBD2. This CDR3 has 14 amino acids. V gave up 3 bases and J gave up 4 bases; unmatched junction bases: 3. From germline, CDR1 is SNHLY and CDR2 FYNNEI. Here the CDR3 reads CASSEGGGYNEQFF. In DNA form, the CDR3 reads TGTGCCAGCAGTGAGGGGGGAGGGTACAATGAGCAGTTCTTC. Using reference TRBV2 and TRBJ2-1 for the parts outside the CDR3, the full variable domain is EPEVTQTPSHQVTQMGQEVILRCVPISNHLYFYWYRQILGQKVEFLVSFYNNEISEKSEIFDDQFSVERPDGSNFTLKIRSTKLEDSAMYFCASSEGGGYNEQFFGPGTRLTVL.

This sequence joins TRBV5-1 and TRBJ2-5; TRBD1 agrees at 7 bases. This CDR3 is 16 amino acids long. V dropped 3 bases and J dropped 5; count of bases not matched to a gene: 13. The V gene's germline CDR1 is SGHRS and CDR2 YFSETQ. The CDR3: CASSSRIQGIGETQYF. The CDR3 DNA is TGCGCCAGCAGCTCCCGAATACAGGGGATTGGGGAGACCCAGTACTTC.

This chain uses TRBV6-5 with TRBJ2-1; TRBD2 might be the D (5 bases). V dropped 8 bases and J dropped 7 bases, with 21 bases sitting between them. This CDR3 contains 15 residues. Per the germline V gene, CDR1 is MNHEY and CDR2 is SVGAGI. CDR3 region: CASSAGIQKTNEQFF. CDR3 nucleotides: TGTGCCAGCTCAGCCGGGATCCAAAAAACTAATGAGCAGTTCTTC.

The CDR3 protein is CAGKNSGGAGETQYF. The CDR3 region has the DNA TGTGCCGGGAAAAATAGCGGGGGGGCCGGGGAGACCCAGTACTTC. The genes are TRBV2 and TRBJ2-5; TRBD2 matches at 11 bases. The junction had 13 bases not matched to a gene; V was cut back by 11 bases and J by 5 bases. Germline CDR1 reads SNHLY; CDR2 reads FYNNEI. There are 15 residues in the CDR3.

The genes are TRBV11-3 and TRBJ1-5; D call uncertain. The CDR3 covers 16 residues. Germline loops: CDR1 SGHNT, CDR2 YENEEA. The germline V and J ends were trimmed by 3 bases and 2 bases, with 14 bases remaining between them. CDR3 DNA: TGTGCCAGCAGCTTTAGCGGGGAATGGGGCAATCAGCCCCAGCATTTT. This encodes CASSFSGEWGNQPQHF.

The rearrangement uses TRBV7-2 and TRBJ2-3, with D perhaps TRBD1 (5 bases). The CDR3 totals 14 residues. The V gene's germline CDR1 is SGHTA and CDR2 FQGNSA. Trimming took 0 bases from V and 11 from J, leaving 15 bases between them. CDR3 sequence (DNA): TGTGCCAGCAGCTTAGCTATCGCGACAGAAAGGCAGTATTTT. Translation: CASSLAIATERQYF.

This chain joins TRBV7-9 and TRBJ1-1, with a possible D match to TRBD1 (6 bases). The ends were cut back, 10 bases at V and 2 bases at J, with 14 bases in the middle. Germline-derived CDR1 and CDR2 are SEHNR and FQNEAQ (reference sequence). The CDR3 has 13 residues. The CDR3 DNA is TGTGCCACAAAGAGCGGGACAAACACTGAAGCTTTCTTT. Translating gives CATKSGTNTEAFF.

This clone was counted between two and nine times. The chain links TRBV3-1 (or the pseudogene TRBV3-2) to TRBJ1-2; 9 nucleotides match TRBD1. The CDR3 is 15 residues long. V gave up 6 bases and J gave up 6 bases; unmatched junction bases: 11. Germline CDR1 reads LGHDT; CDR2 reads YNNKEL (reference sequence). The CDR3: CASSFTGTGFNGYTF. In nucleotides, the CDR3 is TGTGCCAGCAGTTTTACCGGGACAGGGTTCAATGGCTACACCTTC.

The J gene is TRBJ2-3, the V gene TRBV2; D perhaps matches TRBD1 (6 bases). Germline assignment: CDR1 SNHLY and CDR2 FYNNEI. Trimming pared 3 bases from V and 5 bases from J, leaving 15 bases between. The CDR3 is made up of 15 amino acids. For the CDR3, the DNA is TGTGCCAGCAGTGAGGTCAGGGGAAGAGGAGATACGCAGTATTTT. Protein product: CASSEVRGRGDTQYF.

The chain carries TRBV27 and TRBJ1-1, with a weak D call TRBD1 (6 bases). V lost 2 bases and J lost 4, with 14 bases in between. Germline CDR1 reads MNHEY; CDR2 reads SMNVEV (reference sequence). CDR3 size: 15 residues. This chain's CDR3 is CASSLGGRGITEAFF. The CDR3 DNA reads as TGTGCCAGCAGTTTAGGGGGCCGGGGAATCACTGAAGCTTTCTTT.

The rearrangement uses TRBV7-8 and TRBJ1-1; 8 bases fit TRBD1. CDR3 length: 14 amino acids. Germline V gene lookup returns CDR1 SGHVS and CDR2 FQNEAQ. J gave up 1 base and V 2 bases, and 0 bases lay outside the gene matches. The CDR3 protein is CASSLQGANTEAFF. CDR3 DNA sequence: TGTGCCAGCAGCTTACAGGGGGCGAACACTGAAGCTTTCTTT.

This chain links TRBV27 with TRBJ2-1; TRBD1 agrees at 7 bases. Unmatched junction bases numbered 1, after V lost 3 bases and J lost 2 bases. CDR1 and CDR2 from the germline V gene are MNHEY and SMNVEV (reference sequence). The CDR3 consists of 14 residues. The CDR3 reads CASSLGTAYNEQFF. CDR3 nucleotide sequence: TGTGCCAGCAGTTTGGGGACAGCCTACAATGAGCAGTTCTTC.

The V and J genes are TRBV3-1 (or the pseudogene TRBV3-2) and TRBJ1-2; unclear D gene. CDR1 and CDR2 from the germline V gene are LGHDT and YNNKEL (reference sequence). Trimming took off 5 bases at V and 8 bases at J, with 15 bases between the two ends. There are 13 residues in the CDR3. CDR3 in amino acids: CASSTGLSGGYTF. The CDR3 DNA sequence: TGTGCCAGCAGCACCGGGCTCAGCGGGGGCTACACCTTC.

This clone was recorded once. The genes are TRBV27 and TRBJ1-1; D ambiguous. From germline, CDR1 is MNHEY and CDR2 SMNVEV (reference sequence). Trimming took 3 bases from V and 1 from J, leaving 9 bases between them. This CDR3 is built from 14 residues. The CDR3 reads CASSLAVKNTEAFF. The CDR3 region has the DNA TGTGCCAGCAGTTTGGCAGTTAAGAACACTGAAGCTTTCTTT.

This rearrangement joins TRBV29-1 to TRBJ2-4; possibly TRBD2 for D (6 bases). This CDR3 contains 13 residues. Looked up from germline, CDR1 is SQVTM and CDR2 is ANQGSEA. The V gene lost 6 bases and the J gene lost 6 bases, with 15 bases spanning the gap. CDR3 nucleotide sequence: TGCAGCGTGGGCCCCGGGACTGGAAACATTCAGTACTTC. Residues: CSVGPGTGNIQYF. Complete variable domain (other parts from reference TRBV29-1 and TRBJ2-4): SAVISQKPSRDICQRGTSLTIQCQVDSQVTMMFWYRQQPGQSLTLIATANQGSEATYESGFVIDKFPISRPNLTFSTLTVSNMSPEDSSIYLCSVGPGTGNIQYFGAGTRLSVL.

This chain connects TRBV7-2 to TRBJ1-2; 7 nucleotides match TRBD1. Germline CDR1 SGHTA, CDR2 FQGNSA. This CDR3 comprises 17 residues. Germline trimming cut 0 bases from V and 0 bases from J; bases unmatched to any gene: 7. The CDR3 bases are TGTGCCAGCAGCTTAGCTTTTACAGGGGCGTCTAACTATGGCTACACCTTC. It translates to CASSLAFTGASNYGYTF.

This clone occurred a few times. The J gene is TRBJ2-2, the V gene TRBV6-6; 8 bases are a match to TRBD2. CDR1 and CDR2 from the germline V gene are MNHNY and SVGAGI (reference sequence). The V and J ends lost 6 bases and 4 bases, in that order; junction bases with no gene match: 7. CDR3 length equals 15 residues. The chain's CDR3 is CASRLGTRSTGELFF. As DNA, the CDR3 is TGTGCCAGCAGACTCGGGACTAGAAGCACCGGGGAGCTGTTTTTT.